This T cell receptor (beta chain) was profiled in a study of T cell changes during pregnancy in multiple sclerosis. Losses at the gene ends were 3 bases for V and 4 bases for J; bases not matched to a gene: 0. The CDR3 totals 12 residues. CDR1 SQVTM and CDR2 ANQGSEA come from the germline V gene. Profiling relied on immunoSEQ multiplex PCR, and the TCRdb table lists in-frame clones only, not all of them. The table lists about 59,000 clones, over 90% of them singletons. This clone was found once. In the same sample, other DNA sequences code for this CDR3. The origin of this receptor is a female donor with multiple sclerosis, enrolled in a pregnancy study. This material consisted of CD8+ T cells from peripheral blood mononuclear cells, taken in the third trimester of pregnancy. The rearrangement joins TRBV29-1 to TRBJ1-2; 9 bases are a match to TRBD1. CDR3 loop: CSVEDRGYGYTF. The CDR3 coding sequence is TGCAGCGTTGAGGACAGGGGCTATGGCTACACCTTC.